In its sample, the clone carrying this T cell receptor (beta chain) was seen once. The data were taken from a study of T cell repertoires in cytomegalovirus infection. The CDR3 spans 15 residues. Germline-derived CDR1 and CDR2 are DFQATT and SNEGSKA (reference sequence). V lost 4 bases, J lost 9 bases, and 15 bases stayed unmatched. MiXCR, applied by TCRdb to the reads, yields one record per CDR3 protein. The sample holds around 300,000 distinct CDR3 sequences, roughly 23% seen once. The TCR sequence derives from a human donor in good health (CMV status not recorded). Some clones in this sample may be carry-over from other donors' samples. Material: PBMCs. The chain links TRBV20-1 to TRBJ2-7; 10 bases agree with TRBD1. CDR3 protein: CSAIYRDRGPLAQYF. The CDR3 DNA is TGCAGTGCTATATACCGGGACAGGGGACCCCTTGCGCAGTACTTC.